The source of this TCR beta chain is a study of cytomegalovirus exposure and HLA in healthy donors. Whole-study findings and limits: The authors listed 150 or so TCR beta chains as cytomegalovirus-associated. Most TCR beta V segments were productive about 87% or about 30% of the time in an earlier analysis. Donor immune exposure was known only as CMV serostatus. More than 15,000 TCR beta sequences were associated with HLA alleles at 0.05 false discovery rate in a later analysis.

The germline gives CDR1 MDHEN, CDR2 SYDVKM. CDR3 length equals 15 residues. With 7 bases removed from V and 6 bases from J, the gap between germline ends came to 19 bases. With 60 Vbeta and 13 Jbeta primers, the PCR was carried out. Clones were read by immunoSEQ multiplex PCR, and TCRdb kept only the in-frame ones, dropping some. Among 150,000 or so clones listed, roughly 66% were seen once. This clone was counted a few times. Antigen unknown. Sequencing was performed on PBMCs. This receptor was taken from a woman aged 18-35 years in good health and CMV-seronegative. The genes are TRBV28 and TRBJ1-5; D may be TRBD1 (6 bases). The CDR3 sequence: CASNLWEGVGQPQHF. The DNA of the CDR3 is TGTGCCAGCAATCTGTGGGAGGGGGTAGGTCAGCCCCAGCATTTT.